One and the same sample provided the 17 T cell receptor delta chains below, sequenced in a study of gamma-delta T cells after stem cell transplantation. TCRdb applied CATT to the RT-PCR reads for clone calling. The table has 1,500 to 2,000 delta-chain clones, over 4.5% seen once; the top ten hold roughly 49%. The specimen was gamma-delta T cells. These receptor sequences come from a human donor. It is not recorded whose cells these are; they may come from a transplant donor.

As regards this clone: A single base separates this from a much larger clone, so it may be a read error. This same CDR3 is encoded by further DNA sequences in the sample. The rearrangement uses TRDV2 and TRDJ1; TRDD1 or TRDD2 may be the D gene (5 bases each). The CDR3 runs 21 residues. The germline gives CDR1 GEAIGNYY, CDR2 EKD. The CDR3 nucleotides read TGTGCCTGCGACACCCTACACCTTGCCGCGCGCCGCCGAAATCCCCTGGCCAAACTCATCTTT. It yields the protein CACDTLHLAARRRNPLAKLIF.

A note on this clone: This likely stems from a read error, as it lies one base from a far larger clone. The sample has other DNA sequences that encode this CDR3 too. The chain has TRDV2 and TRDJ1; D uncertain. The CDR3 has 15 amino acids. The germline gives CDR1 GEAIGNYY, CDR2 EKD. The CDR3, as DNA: TGCGCCTGTGACTCACTTTTGAGCTACACCGATAAACTCATCTTT. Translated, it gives CACDSLLSYTDKLIF.

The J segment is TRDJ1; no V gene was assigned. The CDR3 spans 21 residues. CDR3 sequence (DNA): TGTGCCTGTGACCCCATCTCTGGCGGTGTCCTGTTGTTTTCTTACACCGCTAAACTCATCTTT. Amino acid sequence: CACDPISGGVLLFSYTAKLIF.

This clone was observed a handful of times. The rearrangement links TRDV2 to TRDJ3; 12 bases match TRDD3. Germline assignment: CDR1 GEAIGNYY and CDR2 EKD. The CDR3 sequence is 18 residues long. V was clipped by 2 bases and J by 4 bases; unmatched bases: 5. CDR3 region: CACDRVLGDTWDTRQMFF. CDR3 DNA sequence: TGTGCCTGTGACAGAGTACTGGGGGATACTTGGGACACCCGACAGATGTTTTTC.

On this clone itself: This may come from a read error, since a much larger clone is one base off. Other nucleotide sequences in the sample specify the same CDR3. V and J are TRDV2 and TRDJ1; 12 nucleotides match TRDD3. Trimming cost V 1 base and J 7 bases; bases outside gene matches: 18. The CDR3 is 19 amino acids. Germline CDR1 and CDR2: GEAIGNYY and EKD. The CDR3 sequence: CACDTAARSTTGGYPKLIF. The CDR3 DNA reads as TGTGCCTGTGACACGGCCGCCCGGTCCACGACTGGGGGATACCCTAAACTCATCTTT.

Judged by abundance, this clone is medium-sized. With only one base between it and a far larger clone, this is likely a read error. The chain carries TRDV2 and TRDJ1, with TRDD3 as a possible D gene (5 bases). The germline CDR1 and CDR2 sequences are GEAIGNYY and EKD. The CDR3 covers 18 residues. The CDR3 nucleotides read TGTGCCTGTGAGCCTATGACCAATACAGGGATCAGCACCGATAAACTCACCTTT. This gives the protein CACEPMTNTGISTDKLTF.

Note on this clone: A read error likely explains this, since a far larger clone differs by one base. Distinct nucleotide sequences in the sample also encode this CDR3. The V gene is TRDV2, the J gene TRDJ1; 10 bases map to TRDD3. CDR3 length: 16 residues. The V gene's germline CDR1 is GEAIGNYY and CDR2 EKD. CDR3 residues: CACDTVGDTSTDKLIF. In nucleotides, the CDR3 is TGCGCCTGTGACACCGTGGGGGATACCAGCACCGATAAACTCATCTTT.

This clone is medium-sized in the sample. In nucleotides, the CDR3 is TGTGCTCTTGGGGAACTTATCGCTTCCACGGAGGTTACTGGGGACTTTACCGATAAACTCATCTTT. It translates to CALGELIASTEVTGDFTDKLIF. The chain has TRDV1 and TRDJ1, with 7 bases identical to TRDD3. The V segment lost 0 bases and the J segment 2 bases; nucleotides outside the gene matches: 24. CDR1 and CDR2 (germline): TSWWSYY, QGS. The CDR3 runs to 22 residues.

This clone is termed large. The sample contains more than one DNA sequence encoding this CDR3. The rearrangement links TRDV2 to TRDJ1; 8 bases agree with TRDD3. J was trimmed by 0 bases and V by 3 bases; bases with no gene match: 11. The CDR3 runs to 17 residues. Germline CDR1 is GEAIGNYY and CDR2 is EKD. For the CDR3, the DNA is TGTGCCTGTGACCCCCTTGGTGGGGGATCATACACCGATAAACTCATCTTT. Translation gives CACDPLGGGSYTDKLIF.

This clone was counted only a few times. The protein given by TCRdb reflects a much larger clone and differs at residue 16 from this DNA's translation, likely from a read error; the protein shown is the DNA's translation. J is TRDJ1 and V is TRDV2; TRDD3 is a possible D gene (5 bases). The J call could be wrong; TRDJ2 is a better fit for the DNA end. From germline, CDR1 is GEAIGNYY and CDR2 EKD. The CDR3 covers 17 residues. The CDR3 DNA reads TGTGCCTGTGACACTGTCGGGGGCTACGCGGACACCGATAAACTCTTCTTT. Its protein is CACDTVGGYADTDKLFF.

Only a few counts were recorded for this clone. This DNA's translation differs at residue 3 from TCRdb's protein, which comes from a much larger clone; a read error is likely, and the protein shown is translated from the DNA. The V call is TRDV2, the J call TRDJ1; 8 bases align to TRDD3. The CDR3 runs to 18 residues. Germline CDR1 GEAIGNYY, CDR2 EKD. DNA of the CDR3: TGTGCCCGTGACACCGTCGCTGGGGGAACTCATCGGGGCGATAAACTCATCTTT. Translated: CARDTVAGGTHRGDKLIF.

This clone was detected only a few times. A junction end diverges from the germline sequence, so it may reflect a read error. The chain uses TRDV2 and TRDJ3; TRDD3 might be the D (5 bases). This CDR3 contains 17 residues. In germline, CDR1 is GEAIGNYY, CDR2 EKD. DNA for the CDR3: TGTGCCTGTGACTATCCGTCAAACCCCTGGGACACCCGACAGCTGTTTTTC. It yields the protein CACDYPSNPWDTRQLFF.

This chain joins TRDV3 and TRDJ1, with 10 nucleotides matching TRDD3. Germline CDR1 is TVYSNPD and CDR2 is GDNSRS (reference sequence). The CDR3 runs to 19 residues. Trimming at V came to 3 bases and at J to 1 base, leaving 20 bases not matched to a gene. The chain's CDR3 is CALTFHLHWGIFGTDKLIF. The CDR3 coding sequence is TGTGCCTTGACCTTCCACCTACACTGGGGGATTTTTGGCACCGATAAACTCATCTTT.

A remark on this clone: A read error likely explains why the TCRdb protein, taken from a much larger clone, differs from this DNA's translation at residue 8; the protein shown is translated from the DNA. CDR3 in DNA: TGTGCCTGTGACACCGTTTCCTCGGGGGATCGATTACCCACCGATAAACTCATCTTT. Translated: CACDTVSSGDRLPTDKLIF. The chain joins TRDV2 to TRDJ1; 7 bases agree with TRDD3. The CDR3 is made up of 19 amino acids. V shed 0 bases and J 1 base; nucleotides not matched to a gene: 16. Germline lookup yields CDR1 GEAIGNYY and CDR2 EKD.

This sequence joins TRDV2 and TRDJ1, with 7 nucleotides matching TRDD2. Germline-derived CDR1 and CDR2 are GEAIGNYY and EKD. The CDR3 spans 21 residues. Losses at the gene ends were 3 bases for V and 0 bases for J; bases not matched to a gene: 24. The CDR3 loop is CACDAIPTVVGPEYNTDKLIF. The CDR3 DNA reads TGTGCCTGTGACGCGATTCCTACTGTAGTGGGTCCCGAATATAACACCGATAAACTCATCTTT.

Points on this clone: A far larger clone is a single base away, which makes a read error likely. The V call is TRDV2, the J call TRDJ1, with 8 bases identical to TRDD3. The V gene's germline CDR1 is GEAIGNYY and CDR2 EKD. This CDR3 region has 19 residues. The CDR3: CACDTLQLLGGSYTDKPIF. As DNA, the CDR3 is TGTGCCTGTGACACTCTACAACTACTGGGGGGCTCGTACACCGATAAACCCATCTTT.

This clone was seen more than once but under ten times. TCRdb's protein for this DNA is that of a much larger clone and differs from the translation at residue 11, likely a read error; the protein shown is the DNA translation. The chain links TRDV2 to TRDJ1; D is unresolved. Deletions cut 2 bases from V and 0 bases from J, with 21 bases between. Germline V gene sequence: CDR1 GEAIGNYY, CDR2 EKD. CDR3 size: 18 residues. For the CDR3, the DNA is TGTGCCTGTGACAGGGTCGGGGCTATAAGGAAGTACACCGATAAACTCATCTTT. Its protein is CACDRVGAIRKYTDKLIF.